The clone carrying this T cell receptor beta chain was detected only once. This CDR3 has 14 residues. Germline V gives CDR1 SGHTA, CDR2 FQGNSA. V was pared by 5 bases and J by 7 bases, with 17 bases between. Libraries were prepared by immunoSEQ multiplex PCR; TCRdb keeps only in-frame clonotypes and omits some of them. The sample includes more than 2 million clones, approximately 94% of them seen just once. The data stem from a study of shared clonotypes between healthy human individuals. CD4+ cells were split into CD45RA+ naive and CD45RA-negative memory subsets. The TCR originated in a man younger than 30 in good health. Sequenced: naive CD4+ T cells sorted from blood. Subset described: CD45RA+ positively selected. The chain joins TRBV7-2 to TRBJ2-5; a possible D gene is TRBD2 (6 bases). In nucleotides, the CDR3 is TGTGCCAGCAGCCCTGCCCAACCCGGGGGGACCCAGTACTTC. It yields the protein CASSPAQPGGTQYF.